This TCR beta chain was profiled in a study of early T cells in non-severe SARS-CoV-2 infection. CDR1 MDHEN and CDR2 SYDVKM come from the germline V gene. Deletions cut 8 bases from V and 4 bases from J, with 5 bases between. The CDR3 loop spans 10 amino acids. In the library, individual cDNA molecules carried attached unique molecular identifiers. One entry per CDR3 protein results from TCRdb running MiXCR on the 5' RACE reads. The sample has about 20,000 distinct CDR3 sequences, around 4% seen once; the top ten hold more than 1.2%. Many counts were recorded for this clonotype. Sequenced input: whole blood. This chain joins TRBV28 and TRBJ2-5, with D unresolved. This TCR came from an adult who was a healthcare worker with PCR-confirmed SARS-CoV-2 infection or an uninfected control (not recorded which). CDR3 DNA: TGTGCCAGCGGGCCAGAGACCCAGTACTTC. It is translated as CASGPETQYF.